What follows describes a single T cell receptor beta chain. Its matching antigen is unknown. CDR1 is ENHRY and CDR2 is SYGVKD in the germline V gene. The CDR3 spans 14 residues. Trimming took off 3 bases at V and 10 bases at J, with 13 bases between the two ends. This sample was included in a study of T cell responses to AZD1222 COVID-19 vaccine. Study results and limitations: Spike-specific TCR breadth and depth rose after two AZD1222 doses. Clonal diversity was possibly underestimated, and the donors were mostly white British, with more females. The repertoires were collected only after the peak T cell response.

The assay was immunoSEQ multiplex PCR, and TCRdb's table has in-frame clones only and misses some. The sample lists about 140,000 clones, approximately 84% occurring once. The chain uses TRBV10-3 and TRBJ1-6; a possible D gene is TRBD1 (5 bases). The sample was peripheral blood, taken on day 0 of AZD1222 vaccination. The receptor was isolated from an adult in good health. The CDR3 DNA reads TGTGCCATCAGTGAACGGGGGGGTGCGTCACCCCTCCACTTT. Translation: CAISERGGASPLHF.